Sequencing of this TCR beta chain was carried out in a study of blood T cell repertoires in COVID-19. Study-level background: COVID-19 samples from acute and convalescent phases originated in the United States, Italy and Spain. In each case, the material was cDNA or gDNA derived from T cells, B-cell-depleted T cells, or PBMCs.

As originally analysed: The authors estimated nucleated cell counts from reference gene primer amplification. Sequenced by immunoSEQ multiplex PCR; TCRdb stores in-frame clones only, minus some. V, J and clone size reflect that table, while D and trimming were determined from the DNA. The sample includes about 370,000 clones, 80% to 90% of them seen just once. Seattle's cohort entered during active infection and was followed longitudinally. Sequencing used peripheral blood. This clonotype was sampled from a woman in her twenties or thirties with COVID-19, enrolled during active disease.

Here the CDR3 DNA reads TGTGCCACCAGGGGACAGAAAGAGACCCAGTACTTC. It yields the protein CATRGQKETQYF. J is TRBJ2-5 and V is TRBV24-1; TRBD1 matches 7 bases. The germline CDR1 and CDR2 sequences are KGHDR and SFDVKD. This CDR3 comprises 12 residues. Unmatched junction bases numbered 1, after V lost 7 bases and J lost 3 bases.